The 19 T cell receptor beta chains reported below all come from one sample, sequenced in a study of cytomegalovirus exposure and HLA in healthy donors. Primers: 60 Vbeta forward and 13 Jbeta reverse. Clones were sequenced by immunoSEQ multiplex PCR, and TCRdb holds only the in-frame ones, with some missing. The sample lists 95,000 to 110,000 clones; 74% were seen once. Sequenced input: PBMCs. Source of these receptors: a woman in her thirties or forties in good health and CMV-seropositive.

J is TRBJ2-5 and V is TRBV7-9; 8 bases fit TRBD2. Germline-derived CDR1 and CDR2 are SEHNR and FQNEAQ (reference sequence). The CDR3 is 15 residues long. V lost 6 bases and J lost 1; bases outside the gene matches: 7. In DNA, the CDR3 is TGTGCCAGCAGTCGGGGTCGGGGGGGCCAAGAGACCCAGTACTTC. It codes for CASSRGRGGQETQYF.

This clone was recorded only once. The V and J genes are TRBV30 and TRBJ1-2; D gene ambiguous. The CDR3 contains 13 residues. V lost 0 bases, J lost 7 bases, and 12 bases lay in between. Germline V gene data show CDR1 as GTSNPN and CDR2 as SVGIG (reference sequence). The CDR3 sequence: CAWSVLQLVGYTF. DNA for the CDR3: TGTGCCTGGAGTGTACTCCAACTGGTTGGCTACACCTTC.

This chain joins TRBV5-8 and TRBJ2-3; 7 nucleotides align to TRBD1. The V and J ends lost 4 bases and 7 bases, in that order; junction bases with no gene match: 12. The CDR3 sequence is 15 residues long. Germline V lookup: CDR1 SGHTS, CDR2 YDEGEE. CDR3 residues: CASSAWRGGEYTQYF. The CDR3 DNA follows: TGTGCCAGCAGCGCATGGCGAGGGGGCGAATATACGCAGTATTTT.

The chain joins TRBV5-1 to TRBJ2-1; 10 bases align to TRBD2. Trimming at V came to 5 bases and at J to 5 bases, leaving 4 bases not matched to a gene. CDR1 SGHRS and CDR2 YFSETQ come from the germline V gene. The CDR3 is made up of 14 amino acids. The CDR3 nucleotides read TGCGCCAGCAGAAAAGGACTAGCGGACAATGAGCAGTTCTTC. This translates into CASRKGLADNEQFF.

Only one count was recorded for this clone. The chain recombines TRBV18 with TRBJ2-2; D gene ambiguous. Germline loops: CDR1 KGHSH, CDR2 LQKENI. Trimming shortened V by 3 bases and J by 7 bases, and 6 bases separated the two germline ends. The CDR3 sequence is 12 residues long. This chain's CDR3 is CASSPPVGELFF. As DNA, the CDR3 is TGTGCCAGCTCACCCCCCGTCGGGGAGCTGTTTTTT.

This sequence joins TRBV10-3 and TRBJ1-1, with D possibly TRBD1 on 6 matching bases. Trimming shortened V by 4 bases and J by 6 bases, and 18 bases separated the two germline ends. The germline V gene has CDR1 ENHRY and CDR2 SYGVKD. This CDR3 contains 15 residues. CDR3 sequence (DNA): TGTGCCATCAGTGCAACAGAGGGGGGGGGTCCTGAAGCTTTCTTT. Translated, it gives CAISATEGGGPEAFF.

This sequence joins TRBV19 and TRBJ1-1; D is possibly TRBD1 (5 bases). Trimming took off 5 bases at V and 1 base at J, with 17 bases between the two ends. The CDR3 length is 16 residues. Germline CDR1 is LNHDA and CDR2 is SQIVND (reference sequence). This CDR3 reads CASSRQGLSRNTEAFF. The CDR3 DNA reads TGTGCCAGTAGTCGTCAGGGTCTTAGCAGGAACACTGAAGCTTTCTTT.

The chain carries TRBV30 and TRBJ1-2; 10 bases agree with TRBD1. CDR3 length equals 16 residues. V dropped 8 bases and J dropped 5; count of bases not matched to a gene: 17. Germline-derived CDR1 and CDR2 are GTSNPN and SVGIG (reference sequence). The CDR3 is CARGGQGSHPQYGYTF. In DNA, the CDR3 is TGTGCCAGAGGGGGACAGGGGAGCCACCCCCAATATGGCTACACCTTC.

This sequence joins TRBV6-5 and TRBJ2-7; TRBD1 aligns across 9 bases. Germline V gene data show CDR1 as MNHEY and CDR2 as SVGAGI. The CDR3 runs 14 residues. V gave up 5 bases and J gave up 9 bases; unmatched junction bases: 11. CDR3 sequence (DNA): TGTGCCAGCAGTGAGGGACAGGGAGGGCTAGGGCAGTACTTC. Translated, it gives CASSEGQGGLGQYF.

The CDR3 nucleotides are TGCGCCAGCAGCTTTAGTGGAGCAACCACTAGCTATGGCTACACCTTC. It yields the protein CASSFSGATTSYGYTF. This rearrangement joins TRBV5-1 to TRBJ1-2; D is unresolved. Trimming removed 2 bases at V and 4 bases at J, with 18 bases between. The CDR3 runs to 16 residues. Germline CDR1 SGHRS, CDR2 YFSETQ. Full variable domain (remainder filled in from reference TRBV5-1 and TRBJ1-2): KAGVTQTPRYLIKTRGQQVTLSCSPISGHRSVSWYQQTPGQGLQFLFEYFSETQRNKGNFPGRFSGRQFSNSRSEMNVSTLELGDSALYLCASSFSGATTSYGYTFGSGTRLTVV.

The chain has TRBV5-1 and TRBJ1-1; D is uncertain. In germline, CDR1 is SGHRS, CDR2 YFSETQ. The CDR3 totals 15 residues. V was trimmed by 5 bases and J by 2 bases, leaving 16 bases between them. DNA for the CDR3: TGCGCCAGCAGGGTCCTCGGAGGGAGCAACACTGAAGCTTTCTTT. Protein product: CASRVLGGSNTEAFF.

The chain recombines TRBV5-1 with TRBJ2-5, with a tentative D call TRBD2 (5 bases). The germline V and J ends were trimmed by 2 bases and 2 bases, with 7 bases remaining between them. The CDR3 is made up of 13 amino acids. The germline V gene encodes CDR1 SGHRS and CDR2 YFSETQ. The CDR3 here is CASSLPGQETQYF. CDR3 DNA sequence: TGCGCCAGCAGCTTACCGGGGCAAGAGACCCAGTACTTC.

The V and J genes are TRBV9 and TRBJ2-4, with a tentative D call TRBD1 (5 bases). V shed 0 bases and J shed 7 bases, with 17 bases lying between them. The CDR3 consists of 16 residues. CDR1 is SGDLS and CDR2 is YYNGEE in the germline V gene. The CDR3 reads CASSVGPGRGENIQYF. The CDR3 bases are TGTGCCAGCAGCGTAGGTCCAGGAAGGGGTGAGAACATTCAGTACTTC.

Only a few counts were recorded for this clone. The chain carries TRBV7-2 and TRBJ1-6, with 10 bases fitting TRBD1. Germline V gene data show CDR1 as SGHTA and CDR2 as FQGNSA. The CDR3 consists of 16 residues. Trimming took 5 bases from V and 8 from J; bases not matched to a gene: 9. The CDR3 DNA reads TGTGCCAGCAGCCCCCAACCCGGACAGGGGGATTCACCCCTCCACTTT. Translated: CASSPQPGQGDSPLHF.

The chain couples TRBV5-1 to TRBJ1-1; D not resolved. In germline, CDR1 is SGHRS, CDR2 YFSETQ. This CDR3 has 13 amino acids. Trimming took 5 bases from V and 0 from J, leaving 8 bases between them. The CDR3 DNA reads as TGCGCCAGCAGTCAACTCATGAACACTGAAGCTTTCTTT. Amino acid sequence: CASSQLMNTEAFF.

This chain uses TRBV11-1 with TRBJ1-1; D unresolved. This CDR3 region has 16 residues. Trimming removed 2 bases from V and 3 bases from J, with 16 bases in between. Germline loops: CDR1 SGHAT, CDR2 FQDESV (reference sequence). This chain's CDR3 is CASSLLTSRVDTEAFF. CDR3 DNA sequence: TGTGCCAGCAGCTTACTCACATCCCGGGTGGACACTGAAGCTTTCTTT. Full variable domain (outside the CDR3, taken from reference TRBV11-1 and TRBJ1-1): EAEVAQSPRYKITEKSQAVAFWCDPISGHATLYWYRQILGQGPELLVQFQDESVVDDSQLPKDRFSAERLKGVDSTLKIQPAELGDSAMYLCASSLLTSRVDTEAFFGQGTRLTVV.

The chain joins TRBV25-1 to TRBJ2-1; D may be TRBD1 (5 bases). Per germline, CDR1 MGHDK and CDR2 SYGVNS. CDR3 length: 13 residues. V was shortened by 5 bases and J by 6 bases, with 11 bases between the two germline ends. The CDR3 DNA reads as TGTGCCAGCAGTAACAGGATGGGCAATGAGCAGTTCTTC. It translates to CASSNRMGNEQFF.

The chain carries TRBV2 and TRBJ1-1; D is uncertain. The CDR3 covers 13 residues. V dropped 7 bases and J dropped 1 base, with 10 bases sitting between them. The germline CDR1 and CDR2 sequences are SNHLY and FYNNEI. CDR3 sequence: CASTLGENTEAFF. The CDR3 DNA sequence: TGTGCCAGCACCCTGGGCGAGAACACTGAAGCTTTCTTT.

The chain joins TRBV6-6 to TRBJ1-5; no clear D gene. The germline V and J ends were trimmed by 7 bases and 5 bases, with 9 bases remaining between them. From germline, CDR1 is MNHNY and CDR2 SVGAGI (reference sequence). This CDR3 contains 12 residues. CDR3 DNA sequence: TGTGCCAGCAACCTAGGAGATCAGCCCCAGCATTTT. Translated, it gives CASNLGDQPQHF.